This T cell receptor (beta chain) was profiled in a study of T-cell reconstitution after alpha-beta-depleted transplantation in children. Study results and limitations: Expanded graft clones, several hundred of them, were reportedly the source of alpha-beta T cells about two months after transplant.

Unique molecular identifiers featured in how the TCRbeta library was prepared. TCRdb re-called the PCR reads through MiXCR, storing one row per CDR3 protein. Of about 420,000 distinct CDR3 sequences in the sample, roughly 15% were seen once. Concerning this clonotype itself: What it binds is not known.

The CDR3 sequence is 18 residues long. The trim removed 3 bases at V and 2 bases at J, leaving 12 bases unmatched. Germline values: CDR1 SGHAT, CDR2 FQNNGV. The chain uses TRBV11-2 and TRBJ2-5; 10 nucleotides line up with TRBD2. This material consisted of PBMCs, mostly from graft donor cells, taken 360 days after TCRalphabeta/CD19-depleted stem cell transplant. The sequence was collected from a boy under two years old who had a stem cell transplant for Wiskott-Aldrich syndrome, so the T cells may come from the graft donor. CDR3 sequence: CASSFKSGTSAYQETQYF. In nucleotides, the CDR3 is TGTGCCAGCAGCTTTAAAAGCGGGACTAGCGCATATCAAGAGACCCAGTACTTC.